The 27 T cell receptor beta chains reported below all come from one sample, sequenced in a study of blood T cells in healthy people across ages. For the second PCR, which ran for roughly 7 to 11 cycles, a sample-barcoded 5' primer and a J-beta primer mix were used. TCRdb independently ran MiXCR on the 5' RACE reads; one entry per CDR3 protein. The sample consists of 1.5 million or so distinct CDR3 sequences, less than 45% of them appearing once. The sequenced sample consisted of blood. These receptors came from a woman aged 18-29 years in good health.

This clonotype was observed a few times. The chain carries TRBV7-3 and TRBJ2-1; tentatively, D is TRBD1 (5 bases). Germline-derived CDR1 and CDR2 are SGHTA and FQGTGA. Trimming stripped 2 bases from V and 7 bases from J, with 12 bases between. The length of the CDR3 is 14 residues. This CDR3 is CASSLVPGPNEQFF. In DNA, the CDR3 is TGTGCCAGCAGCTTAGTGCCAGGGCCGAATGAGCAGTTCTTC.

This clonotype was counted a few times. This chain links TRBV7-9 with TRBJ2-5, with a tentative D call TRBD1 (7 bases). The J call may not be correct, given that the DNA end is closer to TRBJ2-7. Germline V gene data show CDR1 as SEHNR and CDR2 as FQNEAQ (reference sequence). The CDR3 loop spans 16 amino acids. The CDR3 sequence is CASSLSDRVWGGEQYF. CDR3 DNA sequence: TGTGCCAGCAGCTTATCCGACAGGGTGTGGGGAGGCGAGCAGTACTTC.

CDR3 bases: TGTGCCAGCAGCTTGTGGGGTGGACTAGCGGACCCGGGAGGCAATGAGCAGTTCTTC. Protein: CASSLWGGLADPGGNEQFF. The V call is TRBV7-9, the J call TRBJ2-1, with 10 bases lining up with TRBD2. Germline CDR1 is SEHNR and CDR2 is FQNEAQ (reference sequence). The ends lost 3 bases at V and 6 bases at J; junction bases unmatched: 17. This CDR3 has 19 residues.

Points on this clonotype: This CDR3 is missing its conserved last phenylalanine or tryptophan, likely due to a read error. The chain couples TRBV27 to TRBJ1-1; D is possibly TRBD1 (6 bases). Trimming took 5 bases from V and 0 from J, leaving 13 bases between them. Germline V gives CDR1 MNHEY, CDR2 SMNVEV (reference sequence). The CDR3 has 15 residues. The CDR3 sequence is CASSRGQFLNTEAFV. DNA of the CDR3: TGTGCCAGCAGTCGTGGACAGTTTTTGAACACTGAAGCTTTCGTT.

About this clonotype itself: The junction does not match germline at one end; this may be a read error. The chain uses TRBV4-3 and TRBJ1-5, with unresolved D. The CDR3 consists of 15 residues. Germline V CDR1 and CDR2: LGHNA, YSLEER. The CDR3 DNA reads TGCGCCGGCAGCCAGGAAGCGTTCAGCAATCAGCCCCAGCATTTT. This sequence encodes CAGSQEAFSNQPQHF.

This chain joins TRBV5-1 and TRBJ1-5, with a tentative D call TRBD1 (6 bases). Germline loops: CDR1 SGHRS, CDR2 YFSETQ. This CDR3 is built from 14 residues. V was cut by 9 bases and J by 3 bases, with 16 bases left in between. The CDR3 is CANIPTGINQPQHF. The CDR3 DNA follows: TGCGCCAACATCCCGACAGGCATCAATCAGCCCCAGCATTTT.

The J gene is TRBJ1-5, the V gene TRBV18; 10 nucleotides match TRBD1. V was pared by 6 bases and J by 6 bases, with 8 bases of the junction left unmatched. CDR3 length equals 15 residues. Germline loops: CDR1 KGHSH, CDR2 LQKENI. The CDR3 region has the DNA TGTGCCAGCTCGACAGGGGGCTTTAGAGTTCAGCCCCAGCATTTT. Translating gives CASSTGGFRVQPQHF. Together with reference TRBV18 and TRBJ1-5, the CDR3 gives the full variable domain: NAGVMQNPRHLVRRRGQEARLRCSPMKGHSHVYWYRQLPEEGLKFMVYLQKENIIDESGMPKERFSAEFPKEGPSILRIQQVVRGDSAAYFCASSTGGFRVQPQHFGDGTRLSIL.

About this clonotype: Its ends do not fully match the called genes, so a read error is possible. V is TRBV3-1 and J is TRBJ2-2; possible D gene TRBD2, 5 bases. This CDR3 is 15 amino acids long. Germline V CDR1 and CDR2: LGHDT, YNNKEL (reference sequence). The CDR3 protein is CASSDGNRYTGEPFF. The DNA of the CDR3 is TGTGCCAGCAGCGACGGTAACCGCTACACCGGGGAGCCGTTTTTT.

V usage is TRBV20-1 and J usage is TRBJ1-1, with D unresolved. Germline V gene data show CDR1 as DFQATT and CDR2 as SNEGSKA (reference sequence). The CDR3 spans 15 residues. V was pared by 0 bases and J by 1 base, with 12 bases between. In DNA form, the CDR3 reads TGCAGTGCTAGAGATGACGTGGCGGGGAACACTGAAGCTTTCTTT. This translates into CSARDDVAGNTEAFF.

The genes are TRBV25-1 and TRBJ2-6, with D possibly TRBD2 on 5 matching bases. Trimming stripped 8 bases from V and 2 bases from J, with 13 bases between. This CDR3 region has 15 residues. Germline V gene sequence: CDR1 MGHDK, CDR2 SYGVNS. The DNA of the CDR3 is TGTGCCAGCGCTCGGGATGTGGCTGGGGCCAACGTCCTGACTTTC. This translates into CASARDVAGANVLTF.

This clonotype was seen just once. The chain uses TRBV10-3 and TRBJ2-1; 10 bases fit TRBD2. The better agreement between TRBJ2-7 and the DNA end casts doubt on the J call. The CDR3 contains 14 residues. In germline, CDR1 is ENHRY, CDR2 SYGVKD. In DNA, the CDR3 is TGTGCCATCAGTCTAGCGGGAGTAGGCAATGAGCAGTACTTC. Residues: CAISLAGVGNEQYF.

The chain employs TRBV18 and TRBJ2-7; 8 bases are a match to TRBD1. This CDR3 contains 16 residues. The germline gives CDR1 KGHSH, CDR2 LQKENI. With V trimmed by 2 bases and J by 2 bases, 8 bases remained unmatched. DNA of the CDR3: TGTGCCAGCTCACCATTACCCGGACAGGGCACCTACGAGCAGTACTTC. This encodes CASSPLPGQGTYEQYF.

The rearrangement uses TRBV18 and TRBJ2-2, with unresolved D. V gave up 0 bases and J gave up 1 base, with 9 bases separating them. The germline V gene encodes CDR1 KGHSH and CDR2 LQKENI. CDR3 length: 16 residues. The CDR3 loop is CASSPPSGRNTGELFF. The CDR3 DNA is TGTGCCAGCTCACCACCGTCGGGCCGGAACACCGGGGAGCTGTTTTTT.

In its sample, this clonotype was seen a few times. The chain carries TRBV4-3 and TRBJ2-7; possibly TRBD1 for D (6 bases). Germline CDR1 is LGHNA and CDR2 is YSLEER. CDR3 length: 15 amino acids. Trimming pared 2 bases from V and 4 bases from J, leaving 15 bases between. In DNA form, the CDR3 reads TGCGCCAGCAGCCAAAACAGGGTCCCCACGTACGAGCAGTACTTC. Residues: CASSQNRVPTYEQYF.

With respect to this clonotype: The junction and the germline gene differ at one end; a read error may be behind it. This chain joins TRBV4-2 and TRBJ2-5, with 9 nucleotides matching TRBD2. The germline gives CDR1 LGHNA, CDR2 YNFKEQ. The CDR3 totals 16 residues. CDR3 sequence reads: CASSRTLTSGQEAQYF. CDR3 nucleotides: TGTGCCAGCAGCCGCACCCTGACTAGCGGTCAAGAGGCCCAGTACTTC.

The chain is built from TRBV20-1 and TRBJ1-2, with D perhaps matching TRBD1 (6 bases). This CDR3 spans 12 amino acids. CDR1 DFQATT and CDR2 SNEGSKA come from the germline V gene (reference sequence). V shed 6 bases and J shed 7 bases, with 15 bases lying between them. The CDR3 bases are TGCAGTGCAGGGAGGGGGGACGCTGGCTACACCTTC. The encoded protein is CSAGRGDAGYTF.

This clonotype appeared many times. CDR3 region: CASSLQGDINEQFF. The DNA of the CDR3 is TGTGCCAGCAGTTTGCAGGGGGATATTAATGAGCAGTTCTTC. V and J are TRBV27 and TRBJ2-1; 7 bases are shared with TRBD1. The V gene end was trimmed by 3 bases and the J gene end by 7 bases; junction bases not matched to a gene: 6. The CDR3 sequence is 14 residues long. CDR1 is MNHEY and CDR2 is SMNVEV in the germline V gene (reference sequence).

The chain uses TRBV7-9 and TRBJ2-1; no clear D. Germline loops: CDR1 SEHNR, CDR2 FQNEAQ (reference sequence). The V end was cut by 5 bases, the J end by 4 bases, with 18 bases between. This CDR3 is built from 16 residues. The CDR3 reads CASSPSLVTLYNEQFF. In nucleotides, the CDR3 is TGTGCCAGCAGCCCGTCCTTGGTGACTCTATACAATGAGCAGTTCTTC.

The gene calls are TRBV12-3 or TRBV12-4 and TRBJ2-3, with TRBD2 matching 12 bases. The CDR3 extends over 15 amino acids. V lost 4 bases and J lost 6; bases outside the gene matches: 5. The DNA of the CDR3 is TGTGCCAGCAGTTCGACTAGCGGGAGATGGGATACGCAGTATTTT. Protein: CASSSTSGRWDTQYF.

The gene calls are TRBV20-1 and TRBJ2-3; D possibly corresponds to TRBD1 (5 bases). The V gene lost 4 bases and the J gene lost 5 bases, with 13 bases spanning the gap. Germline V gene lookup returns CDR1 DFQATT and CDR2 SNEGSKA (reference sequence). The CDR3 runs 13 residues. For the CDR3, the DNA is TGCAGTGCTATTAGGGGTAGTATAGATACGCAGTATTTT. Its protein is CSAIRGSIDTQYF.

This clonotype was found a few times. V is TRBV20-1 and J is TRBJ2-5; D gene ambiguous. Per germline, CDR1 DFQATT and CDR2 SNEGSKA (reference sequence). The CDR3 covers 14 residues. V was pared by 4 bases and J by 1 base, with 13 bases between. CDR3 nucleotide sequence: TGCAGTGCTATAGACGGCCGATTCCAAGAGACCCAGTACTTC. Translating it yields CSAIDGRFQETQYF.

This clonotype was seen a handful of times. The chain has TRBV6-6 and TRBJ2-2, with a possible D match to TRBD2 (5 bases). Germline lookup yields CDR1 MNHNY and CDR2 SVGAGI (reference sequence). V was cut by 6 bases and J by 8 bases, with 7 bases left in between. This CDR3 region has 11 residues. As DNA, the CDR3 is TGTGCCAGCAGGAGAGGGGGGGAGCTGTTTTTT. It codes for CASRRGGELFF.

The chain joins TRBV12-3 or TRBV12-4 to TRBJ2-3; the match to TRBD2 covers 8 bases. This CDR3 spans 18 amino acids. V lost 1 base, J lost 4 bases, and 13 bases stayed unmatched. CDR3 coding DNA: TGTGCCAGCAGTTTAGTTCTACGGGGTAGCGGGGTGGCAGATACGCAGTATTTT. Amino acid sequence: CASSLVLRGSGVADTQYF.

The genes are TRBV28 and TRBJ2-3; D is undetermined. Germline CDR1 is MDHEN and CDR2 is SYDVKM. CDR3 length equals 11 residues. Trimming cost V 7 bases and J 9 bases, with 11 bases left between them. In nucleotides, the CDR3 is TGTGCCAGCACCGGTAGAAGCACGCAGTATTTT. This sequence encodes CASTGRSTQYF.

As concerns this clonotype: Mismatch with germline at one junction end may stem from a read error. The CDR3 DNA follows: TGTGCCAGCAGCTTAAGCAGACAGGCCTACCAAGAGACCCGGTACTTC. Amino acid sequence: CASSLSRQAYQETRYF. The chain has TRBV7-2 and TRBJ2-5; tentatively, D is TRBD1 (6 bases). CDR1 and CDR2 from the germline V gene are SGHTA and FQGNSA. The CDR3 loop spans 16 amino acids.

The rearrangement joins TRBV13 to TRBJ2-7; a weak D match, TRBD2 (6 bases). The V end lost 0 bases, the J end lost 7 bases, and 16 bases lay between the germline ends. CDR1 and CDR2 (germline): PRHDT, FYEKMQ (reference sequence). The CDR3 has 15 residues. CDR3 in amino acids: CASSLGPVAANEQYF. The CDR3 bases are TGTGCCAGCAGCTTAGGTCCAGTAGCGGCCAATGAGCAGTACTTC.

The count of this clonotype is one. The rearrangement links TRBV18 to TRBJ2-3, with D unclear. Germline-derived CDR1 and CDR2 are KGHSH and LQKENI. The CDR3 is 15 residues long. V gave up 0 bases and J gave up 0 bases, with 7 bases separating them. The CDR3 bases are TGTGCCAGCTCACCACCAGATTTTAGCACAGATACGCAGTATTTT. It is translated as CASSPPDFSTDTQYF.